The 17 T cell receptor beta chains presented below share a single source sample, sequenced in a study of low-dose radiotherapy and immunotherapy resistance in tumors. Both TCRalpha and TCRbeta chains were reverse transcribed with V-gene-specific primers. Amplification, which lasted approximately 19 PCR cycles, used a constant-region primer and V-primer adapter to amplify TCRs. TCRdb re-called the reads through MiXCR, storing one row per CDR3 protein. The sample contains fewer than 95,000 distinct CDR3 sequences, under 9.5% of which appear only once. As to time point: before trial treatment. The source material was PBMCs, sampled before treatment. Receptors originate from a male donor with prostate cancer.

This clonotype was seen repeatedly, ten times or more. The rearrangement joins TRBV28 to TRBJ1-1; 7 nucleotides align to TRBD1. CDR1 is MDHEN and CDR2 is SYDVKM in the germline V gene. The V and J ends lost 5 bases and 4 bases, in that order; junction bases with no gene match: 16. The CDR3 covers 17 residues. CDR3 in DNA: TGTGCCAGCAGTAAAACCCCTTGGGTGGCAGGGGGCACTGAAGCTTTCTTT. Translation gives CASSKTPWVAGGTEAFF. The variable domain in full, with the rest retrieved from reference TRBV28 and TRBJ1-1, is DVKVTQSSRYLVKRTGEKVFLECVQDMDHENMFWYRQDPGLGLRLIYFSYDVKMKEKGDIPEGYSVSREKKERFSLILESASTNQTSMYLCASSKTPWVAGGTEAFFGQGTRLTVV.

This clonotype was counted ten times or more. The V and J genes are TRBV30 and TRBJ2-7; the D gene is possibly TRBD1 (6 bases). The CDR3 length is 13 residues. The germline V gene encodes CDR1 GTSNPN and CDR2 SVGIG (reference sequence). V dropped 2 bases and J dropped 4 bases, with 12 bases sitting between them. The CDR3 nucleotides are TGTGCCTGGAGTCAGGGGTTTGGGTACGAGCAGTACTTC. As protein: CAWSQGFGYEQYF.

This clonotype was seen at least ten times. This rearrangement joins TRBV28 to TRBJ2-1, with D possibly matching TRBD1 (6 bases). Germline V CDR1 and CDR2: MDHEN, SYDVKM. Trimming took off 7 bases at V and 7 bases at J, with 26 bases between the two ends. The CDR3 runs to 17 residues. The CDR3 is CASNLQQGMRTRNEQFF. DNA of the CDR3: TGTGCCAGCAATCTACAACAGGGTATGAGAACGAGGAATGAGCAGTTCTTC.

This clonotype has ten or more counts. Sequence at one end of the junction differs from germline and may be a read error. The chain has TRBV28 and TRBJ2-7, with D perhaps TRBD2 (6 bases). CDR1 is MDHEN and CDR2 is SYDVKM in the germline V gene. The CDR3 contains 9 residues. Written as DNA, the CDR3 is TGTGCACAGATTTACACGGGGGACTTC. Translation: CAQIYTGDF.

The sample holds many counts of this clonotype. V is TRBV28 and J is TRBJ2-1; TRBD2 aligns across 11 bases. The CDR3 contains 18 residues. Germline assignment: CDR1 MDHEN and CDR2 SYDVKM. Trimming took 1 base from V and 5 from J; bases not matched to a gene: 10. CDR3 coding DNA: TGTGCCAGCAGTTTATCCCCGGGACTAGCGGTCCATCACAATGAGCAGTTCTTC. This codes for CASSLSPGLAVHHNEQFF.

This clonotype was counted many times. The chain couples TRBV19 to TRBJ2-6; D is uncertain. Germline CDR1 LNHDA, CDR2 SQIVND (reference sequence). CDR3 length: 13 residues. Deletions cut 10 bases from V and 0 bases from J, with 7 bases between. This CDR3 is CATTFSGANVLTF. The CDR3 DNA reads TGTGCCACTACGTTCTCTGGGGCCAACGTCCTGACTTTC.

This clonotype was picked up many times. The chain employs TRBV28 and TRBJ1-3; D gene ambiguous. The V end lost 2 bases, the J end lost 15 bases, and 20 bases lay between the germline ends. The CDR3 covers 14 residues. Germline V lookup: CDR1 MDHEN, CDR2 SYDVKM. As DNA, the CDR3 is TGTGCCAGCAGTTTAAGACCGCCAGCGGGTCCCCCATATTTT. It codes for CASSLRPPAGPPYF.

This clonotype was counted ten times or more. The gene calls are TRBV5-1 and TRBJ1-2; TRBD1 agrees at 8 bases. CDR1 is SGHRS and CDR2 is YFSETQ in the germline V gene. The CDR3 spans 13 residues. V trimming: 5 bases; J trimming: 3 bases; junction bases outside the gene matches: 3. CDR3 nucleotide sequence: TGCGCCAGCAGACCGACAGGGGACTATGGCTACACCTTC. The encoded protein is CASRPTGDYGYTF.

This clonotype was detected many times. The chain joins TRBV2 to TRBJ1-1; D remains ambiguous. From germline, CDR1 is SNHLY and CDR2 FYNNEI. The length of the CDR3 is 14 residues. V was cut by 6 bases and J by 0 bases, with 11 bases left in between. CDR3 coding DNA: TGTGCCAGCAGGCTGCGTCAGATGAACACTGAAGCTTTCTTT. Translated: CASRLRQMNTEAFF.

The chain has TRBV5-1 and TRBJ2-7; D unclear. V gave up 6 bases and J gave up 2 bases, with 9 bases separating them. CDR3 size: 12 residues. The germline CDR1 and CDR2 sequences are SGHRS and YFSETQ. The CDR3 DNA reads TGCGCCAGCAATGACCAAGCCTACGAGCAGTACTTC. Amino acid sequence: CASNDQAYEQYF.

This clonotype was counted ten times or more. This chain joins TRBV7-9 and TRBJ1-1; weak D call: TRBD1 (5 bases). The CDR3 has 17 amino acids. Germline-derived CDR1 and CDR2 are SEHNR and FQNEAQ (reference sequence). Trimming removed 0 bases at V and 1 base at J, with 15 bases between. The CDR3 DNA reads TGTGCCAGCAGCTTAGCGCCAAGGGACGGGCGGAACACTGAAGCTTTCTTT. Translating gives CASSLAPRDGRNTEAFF.

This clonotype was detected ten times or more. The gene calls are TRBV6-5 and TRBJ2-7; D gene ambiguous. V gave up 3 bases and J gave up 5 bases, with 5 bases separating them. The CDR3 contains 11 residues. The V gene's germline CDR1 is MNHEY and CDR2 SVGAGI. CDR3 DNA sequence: TGTGCCAGCAGTTATGGGCACGAGCAGTACTTC. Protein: CASSYGHEQYF.

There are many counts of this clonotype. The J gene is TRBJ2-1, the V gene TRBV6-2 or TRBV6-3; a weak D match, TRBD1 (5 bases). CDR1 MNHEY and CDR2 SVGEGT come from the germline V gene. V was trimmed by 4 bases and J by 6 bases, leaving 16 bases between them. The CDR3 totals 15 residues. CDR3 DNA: TGTGCCAGCAGTTTTCGACCCTTGACAGCCAATGAGCAGTTCTTC. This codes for CASSFRPLTANEQFF.

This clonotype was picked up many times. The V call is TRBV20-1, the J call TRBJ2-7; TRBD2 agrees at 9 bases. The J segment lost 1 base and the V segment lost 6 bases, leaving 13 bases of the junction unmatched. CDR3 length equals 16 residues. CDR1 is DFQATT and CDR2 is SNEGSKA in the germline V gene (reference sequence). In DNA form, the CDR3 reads TGCAGTGCGGACCCCAGGTCTAGCGGGACTTCCTACGAGCAGTACTTC. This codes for CSADPRSSGTSYEQYF.

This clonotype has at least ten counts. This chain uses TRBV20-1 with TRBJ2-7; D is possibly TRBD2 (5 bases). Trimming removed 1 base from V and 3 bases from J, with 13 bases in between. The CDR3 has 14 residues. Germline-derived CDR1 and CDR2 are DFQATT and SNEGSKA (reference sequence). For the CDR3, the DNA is TGCAGTGCTAGAGGGGCTAGCAGTCTCTACGAGCAGTACTTC. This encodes CSARGASSLYEQYF.

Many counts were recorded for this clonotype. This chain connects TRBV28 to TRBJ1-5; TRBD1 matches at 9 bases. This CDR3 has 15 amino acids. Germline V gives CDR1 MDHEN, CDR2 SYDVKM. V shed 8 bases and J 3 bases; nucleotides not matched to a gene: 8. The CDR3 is CASLLGTGNNQPQHF. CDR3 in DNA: TGTGCCAGCCTTTTGGGGACAGGGAACAATCAGCCCCAGCATTTT.

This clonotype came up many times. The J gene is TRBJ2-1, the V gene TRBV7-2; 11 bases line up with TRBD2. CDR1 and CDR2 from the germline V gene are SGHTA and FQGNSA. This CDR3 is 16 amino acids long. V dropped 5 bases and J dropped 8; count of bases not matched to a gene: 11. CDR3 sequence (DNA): TGTGCCAGCAGCGCCCGTGGCTTAGCGGGAGGGTATGAGCAGTTCTTC. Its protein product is CASSARGLAGGYEQFF.